This TCR beta chain came from a study of cytomegalovirus exposure and HLA in healthy donors. Study-wide points: An observed cluster of highly shared sequence variants was recorded as a likely sequencing artifact. Cytomegalovirus association was assigned to approximately 180 TCR beta chains. Some V segments (TRBV6-2 and TRBV6-3 among them) were excluded as indistinguishable.

Donors were nominally healthy when sampled, though unrecorded immune exposures were likely. With 60 Vbeta and 13 Jbeta primers, the PCR was carried out. Assay used: immunoSEQ multiplex PCR; TCRdb lists only in-frame clones, some missing. Among over 250,000 clones listed, roughly 90% were seen once. Comments on this clone: The antigen is undetermined. Within the sample, other DNA sequences also encode this same CDR3.

The CDR3 contains 13 residues. V gave up 3 bases and J gave up 1 base, with 6 bases separating them. The germline V gene has CDR1 MDHEN and CDR2 SYDVKM. The origin of this receptor is a man aged 35 to 55 in good health and CMV-seropositive. The sequencing sample was made of PBMCs. The V call is TRBV28, the J call TRBJ1-1; no firm D call. In DNA form, the CDR3 reads TGTGCCAGCAGTTTTCGGAGGAACACTGAAGCTTTCTTT. It codes for CASSFRRNTEAFF.